This T cell receptor beta chain appears in the sequencing data of a study of shared clonotypes between healthy human individuals. Study results and limitations: The diversity represented, both genetic and in exposure history, was limited by few donors.

It was CD45RO-negative cells, positively selected for CCR7, that made up naive CD8 cells, with terminally differentiated effector memory CD45RA+ cells excluded. Sequencing used immunoSEQ multiplex PCR; TCRdb keeps in-frame clones, though not all of them. The data hold around 2.1 million clones, with approximately 94% observed a single time. This CDR3 is 14 amino acids long. The germline gives CDR1 LNHNV, CDR2 YYDKDF (reference sequence). The V and J ends lost 8 bases and 6 bases, in that order; junction bases with no gene match: 12. Of note for this clone: The antigen remains undetermined.

This sequence originates from a man younger than 30 in good health. Some clones in this sample may be carry-over from other donors' samples. Input material: naive CD8+ T cells from PBMCs. The J gene is TRBJ2-7, the V gene TRBV15; 8 positions match TRBD2. CDR3 sequence: CATGTSGPSIEQYF. In DNA form, the CDR3 reads TGTGCCACCGGAACTAGCGGCCCTTCTATCGAGCAGTACTTC. The full variable domain, its missing parts supplied by reference TRBV15 and TRBJ2-7, is DAMVIQNPRYQVTQFGKPVTLSCSQTLNHNVMYWYQQKSSQAPKLLFHYYDKDFNNEADTPDNFQSRRPNTSFCFLDIRSPGLGDTAMYLCATGTSGPSIEQYFGPGTRLTVT.